The subject of this entry is one T cell receptor beta chain. The entry originates in a study of blood T cell repertoires in COVID-19. Study at large: Some COVID-19 samples were acute and others convalescent; all came from the United States, Italy and Spain.

The repertoire was sequenced with immunoSEQ multiplex PCR; TCRdb's copy has only in-frame clones and lacks some. The sample carries 60,000 to 75,000 clones, 87% recorded once. Germline V gene sequence: CDR1 MGHRA, CDR2 YSYEKL. This CDR3 comprises 16 residues. Trimming removed 1 base from V and 4 bases from J; junction bases left unmatched: 8. The chain links TRBV4-1 to TRBJ2-7; 9 positions match TRBD1. Material for sequencing was peripheral blood. The TCR originated in a man in his forties or fifties with active COVID-19. The CDR3 here is CASSQVLPQGAYEQYF. CDR3 DNA sequence: TGCGCCAGCAGCCAAGTGCTTCCACAGGGGGCTTACGAGCAGTACTTC.